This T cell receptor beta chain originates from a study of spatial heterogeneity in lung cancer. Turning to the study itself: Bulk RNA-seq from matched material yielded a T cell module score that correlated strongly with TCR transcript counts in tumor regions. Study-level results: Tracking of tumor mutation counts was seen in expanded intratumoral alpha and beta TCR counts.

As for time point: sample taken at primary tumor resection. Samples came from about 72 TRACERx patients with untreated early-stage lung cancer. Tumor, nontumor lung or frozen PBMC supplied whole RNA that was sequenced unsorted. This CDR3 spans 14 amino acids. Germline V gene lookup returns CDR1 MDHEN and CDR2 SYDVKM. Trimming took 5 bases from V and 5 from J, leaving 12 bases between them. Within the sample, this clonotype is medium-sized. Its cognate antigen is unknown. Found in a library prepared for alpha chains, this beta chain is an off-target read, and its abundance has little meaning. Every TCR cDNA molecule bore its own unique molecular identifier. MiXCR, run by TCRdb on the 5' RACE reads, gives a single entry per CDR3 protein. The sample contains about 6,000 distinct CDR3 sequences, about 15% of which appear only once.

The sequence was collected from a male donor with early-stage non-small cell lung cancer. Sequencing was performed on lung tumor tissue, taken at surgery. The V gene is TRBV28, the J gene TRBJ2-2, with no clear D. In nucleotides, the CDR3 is TGTGCCAGCAGTCCCTACGGTGGGACCGGGGAGCTGTTTTTT. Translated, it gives CASSPYGGTGELFF. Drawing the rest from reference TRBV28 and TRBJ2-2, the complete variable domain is DVKVTQSSRYLVKRTGEKVFLECVQDMDHENMFWYRQDPGLGLRLIYFSYDVKMKEKGDIPEGYSVSREKKERFSLILESASTNQTSMYLCASSPYGGTGELFFGEGSRLTVL.